This T cell receptor beta chain was profiled in a study of OX40 agonist ivuxolimab in advanced cancers. A word on this clone: Its specificity is unknown.

Measured with immunoSEQ multiplex PCR; TCRdb has only the in-frame clones, and not every one. The table records 100,000 to 150,000 clones, 85% to 95% of them present only once. Study outcomes and limitations: It was not determined which antigens were specifically recognized by the peripheral T cells that had undergone clonal expansion. Both blood CD4+ and CD8+ T cells showed clonal growth by week 6 at 0.1 to 3.0 mg/kg. The mean number of expanded clones was higher in CD8+ T cells than in CD4+.

The CDR3 has 13 residues. Deletions cut 6 bases from V and 0 bases from J, with 9 bases between. CDR1 is SGHTA and CDR2 is FQGTGA in the germline V gene. The sample here was CD4+ or CD8+ T cells sorted from blood, taken in a trial of the OX40 agonist ivuxolimab. The chain uses TRBV7-3 and TRBJ2-7, with no clear D. This TCR was sampled from an adult with an advanced solid tumor such as melanoma, head and neck, liver or kidney cancer. CDR3 sequence: CASRPSSSYEQYF. The CDR3 DNA follows: TGTGCCAGCAGACCATCAAGCTCCTACGAGCAGTACTTC.